The sequence of this T cell receptor (beta chain) was determined in a study of T-cell reconstitution after alpha-beta-depleted transplantation in children. Findings and limits, study-wide: The origin of high day-60 TCRbeta diversity in some patients lay in surviving recipient T cells and thymic progenitors. Two months or so post-transplant, alpha-beta T cells reportedly derived from several hundred expanded graft clones.

Construction of the TCRbeta library involved unique molecular identifiers. TCRdb re-derived calls from the PCR reads in MiXCR, one entry per CDR3 protein. The sample has some 300,000 distinct CDR3 sequences; 10% are singletons. Trimming stripped 0 bases from V and 5 bases from J, with 13 bases between. The CDR3 has 15 amino acids. Germline CDR1 MDHEN, CDR2 SYDVKM. In the case of this clonotype: Its target is unknown.

This receptor was identified in a boy younger than two with acute myeloid leukemia, due to receive a stem cell transplant. V gene TRBV28 combines with J gene TRBJ1-2, with no clear D. Here the sequenced sample was PBMCs, taken before TCRalphabeta/CD19-depleted stem cell transplant. CDR3 loop: CASSLWSSADYGYTF. In DNA, the CDR3 is TGTGCCAGCAGTTTATGGTCCAGTGCGGATTATGGCTACACCTTC.